The 12 T cell receptor beta chains reported below all come from one sample, sequenced in a study of blood T cell repertoires in COVID-19. Assay: immunoSEQ multiplex PCR; the TCRdb copy retains only in-frame clones and omits some. There are some 70,000 clones in the sample; less than 95% occur only once, and approximately 0.57% lies in the top ten. Sequenced: peripheral blood. The receptors originated from a man aged 50 to 60 with COVID-19, enrolled during active disease.

J is TRBJ2-7 and V is TRBV27, with 10 bases fitting TRBD1. The CDR3 runs 16 residues. The junction had 11 bases not matched to a gene; V was cut back by 5 bases and J by 4 bases. Germline values: CDR1 MNHEY, CDR2 SMNVEV (reference sequence). The CDR3 here is CASSPRTGGMGYEQYF. CDR3 nucleotides: TGTGCCAGCAGTCCTAGGACAGGGGGGATGGGGTACGAGCAGTACTTC.

V gene TRBV3-1 (or the pseudogene TRBV3-2) combines with J gene TRBJ2-2; the D is unclear. The germline V gene encodes CDR1 LGHDT and CDR2 YNNKEL (reference sequence). Trimming shortened V by 1 base and J by 4 bases, and 4 bases separated the two germline ends. CDR3 length: 13 amino acids. The DNA for the CDR3 is TGTGCCAGCAGCCAAGTTCTCACCGGGGAGCTGTTTTTT. Amino acid sequence: CASSQVLTGELFF.

The chain joins TRBV29-1 to TRBJ1-2; D may be TRBD1 (5 bases). CDR3 size: 13 residues. Trimming removed 4 bases at V and 8 bases at J, with 17 bases between. Germline CDR1 is SQVTM and CDR2 is ANQGSEA. CDR3 nucleotide sequence: TGCAGCGTTGGGGCGGGGACTTGGGGCGGCTACACCTTC. Translation gives CSVGAGTWGGYTF.

The rearrangement uses TRBV5-3 and TRBJ1-4, with a possible D match to TRBD1 (5 bases). TRBV5-3 has ORF status, its function being uncertain. This CDR3 has 15 residues. V lost 8 bases, J lost 8 bases, and 22 bases lay in between. The CDR3 loop reads CASVAGEVRREKLFF. In nucleotides, the CDR3 is TGTGCCAGCGTGGCGGGGGAAGTGAGGCGGGAAAAACTGTTTTTT.

The V gene is TRBV6-6, the J gene TRBJ2-1; 7 positions agree with TRBD2. V shed 4 bases and J 7 bases; nucleotides not matched to a gene: 4. The CDR3 consists of 13 residues. CDR1 MNHNY and CDR2 SVGAGI come from the germline V gene (reference sequence). The CDR3 sequence: CASSSGLSNEQFF. CDR3 DNA sequence: TGTGCCAGCAGTTCGGGACTATCGAATGAGCAGTTCTTC.

The chain uses TRBV29-1 and TRBJ1-4; TRBD1 aligns across 9 bases. The V segment lost 6 bases and the J segment 4 bases; nucleotides outside the gene matches: 3. The CDR3 extends over 13 amino acids. CDR1 is SQVTM and CDR2 is ANQGSEA in the germline V gene. CDR3 protein: CSVTGGRNEKLFF. The CDR3 DNA follows: TGCAGCGTGACAGGGGGTCGTAATGAAAAACTGTTTTTT.

This clone was detected once. The chain combines TRBV11-3 with TRBJ1-3; D may be TRBD1 (5 bases). The CDR3 is 15 amino acids. V dropped 1 base and J dropped 2 bases, with 9 bases sitting between them. Germline V gives CDR1 SGHNT, CDR2 YENEEA. The CDR3, as DNA: TGTGCCAGCAGCTTAGCCGCAGGGACTGGAAACACCATATATTTT. Its protein product is CASSLAAGTGNTIYF. The full variable domain, rest sourced from reference TRBV11-3 and TRBJ1-3, is EAGVVQSPRYKIIEKKQPVAFWCNPISGHNTLYWYLQNLGQGPELLIRYENEEAVDDSQLPKDRFSAERLKGVDSTLKIQPAELGDSAVYLCASSLAAGTGNTIYFGEGSWLTVV.

The gene calls are TRBV1 and TRBJ1-2; TRBD1 was called by the table and not checked on the DNA. TRBV1 is a pseudogene segment. The CDR3 runs 17 residues. CDR3 in DNA: TGCACCAGCAGCCCGCCTCCCCCCCAGGGTCTTAGCTGTGGCTACACCTTC. This gives the protein CTSSPPPPQGLSCGYTF.

The rearrangement uses TRBV4-1 and TRBJ2-2; TRBD1 aligns across 8 bases. The CDR3 length is 18 residues. J was trimmed by 5 bases and V by 0 bases; bases with no gene match: 11. CDR1 MGHRA and CDR2 YSYEKL come from the germline V gene. This CDR3 reads CASSQEHFRGRLTGELFF. The CDR3 DNA reads as TGCGCCAGCAGCCAAGAGCATTTCAGGGGGCGACTTACCGGGGAGCTGTTTTTT.

This chain's CDR3 is CASSPTGLYNEQFF. For the CDR3, the DNA is TGTGCCAGTAGCCCCACGGGACTGTACAATGAGCAGTTCTTC. The chain joins TRBV19 to TRBJ2-1; perhaps TRBD2 as D (6 bases). Between the trimmed V and J ends, which lost 6 bases and 4 bases, there was a span of 13 bases. The CDR3 is 14 residues long. From germline, CDR1 is LNHDA and CDR2 SQIVND (reference sequence).

The J gene is TRBJ2-7, the V gene TRBV6-5; 7 nucleotides align to TRBD2. Germline loops: CDR1 MNHEY, CDR2 SVGAGI. The J segment lost 6 bases and the V segment lost 10 bases, leaving 15 bases of the junction unmatched. The CDR3 is 14 residues long. The CDR3 DNA reads as TGTGCCACCAAACTAGCGCCCAACCGGGGCGAGCAGTACTTC. Protein product: CATKLAPNRGEQYF.

The chain couples TRBV28 to TRBJ1-2, with 7 nucleotides matching TRBD1. This CDR3 spans 15 amino acids. With V trimmed by 6 bases and J by 2 bases, 9 bases remained unmatched. Germline assignment: CDR1 MDHEN and CDR2 SYDVKM. In DNA, the CDR3 is TGTGCCAGCAGACCTCACAGGGGTAAAAACTATGGCTACACCTTC. It codes for CASRPHRGKNYGYTF.